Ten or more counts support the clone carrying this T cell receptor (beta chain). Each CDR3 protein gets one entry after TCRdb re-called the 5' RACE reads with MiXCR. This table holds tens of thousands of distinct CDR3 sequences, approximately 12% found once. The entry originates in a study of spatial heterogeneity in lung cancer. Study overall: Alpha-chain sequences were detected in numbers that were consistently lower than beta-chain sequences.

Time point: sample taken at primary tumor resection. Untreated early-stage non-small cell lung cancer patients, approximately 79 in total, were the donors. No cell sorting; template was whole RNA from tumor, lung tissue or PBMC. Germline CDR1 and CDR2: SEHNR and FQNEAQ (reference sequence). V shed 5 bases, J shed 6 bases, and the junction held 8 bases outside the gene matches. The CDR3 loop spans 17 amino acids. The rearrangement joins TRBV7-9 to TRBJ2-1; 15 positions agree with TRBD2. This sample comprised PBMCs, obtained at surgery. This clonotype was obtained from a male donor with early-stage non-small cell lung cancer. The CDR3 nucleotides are TGTGCCAGCAGCCTGAGGACTAGCGGGAGGGCCATCAATGAGCAGTTCTTC. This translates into CASSLRTSGRAINEQFF.